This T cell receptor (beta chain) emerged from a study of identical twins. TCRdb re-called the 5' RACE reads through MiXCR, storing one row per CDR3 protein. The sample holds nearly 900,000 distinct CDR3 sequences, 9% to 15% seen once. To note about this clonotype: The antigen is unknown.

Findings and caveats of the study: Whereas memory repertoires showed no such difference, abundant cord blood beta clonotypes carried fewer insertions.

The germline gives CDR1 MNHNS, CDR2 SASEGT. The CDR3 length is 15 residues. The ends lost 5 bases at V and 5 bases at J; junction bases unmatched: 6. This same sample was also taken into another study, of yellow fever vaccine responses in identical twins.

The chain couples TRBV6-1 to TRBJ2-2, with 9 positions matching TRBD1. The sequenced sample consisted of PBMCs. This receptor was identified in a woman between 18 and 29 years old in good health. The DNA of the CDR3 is TGTGCCAGCAGTACAGGGGGCGCGGGTACCGGGGAGCTGTTTTTT. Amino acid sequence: CASSTGGAGTGELFF.